Presented here are 5 T cell receptor beta chains from one specimen sequenced in a study of early T cells in non-severe SARS-CoV-2 infection. TCRdb reprocessed the 5' RACE reads via MiXCR and lists one record per CDR3 protein. The sample has approximately 50,000 distinct CDR3 sequences; roughly 8.2% are singletons. The sample consisted of whole blood. Receptor source: an adult who was a healthcare worker with PCR-confirmed SARS-CoV-2 infection or an uninfected control (not recorded which).

This clonotype showed up many times. V and J are TRBV6-1 and TRBJ2-2; 14 bases fit TRBD2. The V and J ends lost 4 bases and 6 bases, in that order; junction bases with no gene match: 10. CDR3 length: 18 residues. The germline CDR1 and CDR2 sequences are MNHNS and SASEGT. This CDR3 reads CASSAPGLAGVVAGELFF. In nucleotides, the CDR3 is TGTGCCAGCAGTGCCCCGGGACTAGCGGGAGTGGTTGCCGGGGAGCTGTTTTTT.

This clonotype was seen a few times. The CDR3 region has the DNA TGTGCCAGCAGCTTAGGACTAGATATGTACGAGCAGTACTTC. The encoded protein is CASSLGLDMYEQYF. The chain is built from TRBV7-2 and TRBJ2-7, with D possibly TRBD2 on 6 matching bases. CDR3 size: 14 residues. V was pared by 1 base and J by 4 bases, with 11 bases between. Germline CDR1 and CDR2: SGHTA and FQGNSA.

There are a few counts of this clonotype. J is TRBJ1-6 and V is TRBV12-3 or TRBV12-4, with D possibly being TRBD1 (5 bases). The V end was cut by 6 bases, the J end by 0 bases, with 9 bases between. This CDR3 has 15 residues. The CDR3 coding sequence is TGTGCCAGCAGGACAGAAAGCTCCTATAATTCACCCCTCCACTTT. Its protein is CASRTESSYNSPLHF.

The table lists this clonotype with a few counts. This chain joins TRBV5-1 and TRBJ2-3, with 10 bases fitting TRBD2. Per the germline V gene, CDR1 is SGHRS and CDR2 is YFSETQ. The CDR3 has 14 residues. Trimming took 4 bases from V and 7 from J; bases not matched to a gene: 6. In DNA form, the CDR3 reads TGCGCCAGCAGCAACGGACTAGCGGTAAATACGCAGTATTTT. Translating gives CASSNGLAVNTQYF.

This clonotype was counted ten times or more. V gene TRBV20-1 combines with J gene TRBJ1-1, with a tentative D call TRBD1 (6 bases). This CDR3 has 18 residues. Germline CDR1 and CDR2: DFQATT and SNEGSKA (reference sequence). Trimming removed 2 bases at V and 1 base at J, with 23 bases between. The CDR3 spells CSARRGPGTGAGNTEAFF. CDR3 in DNA: TGCAGTGCTAGAAGAGGGCCAGGTACGGGGGCCGGGAACACTGAAGCTTTCTTT.